The rows below give T cell receptor beta chains drawn from one sample of a study of shared clonotypes between healthy human individuals. This table comes from immunoSEQ multiplex PCR, and its TCRdb copy is limited to in-frame clones, with some not included. The table includes 2 million to 2.5 million clones, approximately 95% detected once. The sequenced sample consisted of naive CD8+ T cells sorted from blood. The receptors derive from a man younger than 35 in good health. CDR3s include the opening cysteine and the closing phenylalanine or tryptophan. The order of the fields is D gene, V gene, J gene, clone size, CDR3 protein, CDR3 DNA. The D gene is left open where the match is weak. Clone size is not always given. Where it is, it says once, few, many or a class for expanded clones.

d_gene: -
v_gene: TRBV5-1
j_gene: TRBJ2-3
abundance: -
CDR3aa: CASSSSYTDTQYF
CDR3nt: TGCGCCAGCAGCTCGAGCTACACAGATACGCAGTATTTT

d_gene: -
v_gene: TRBV28
j_gene: TRBJ2-1
abundance: -
CDR3aa: CASSPNPTSTSSYNEQFF
CDR3nt: TGTGCCAGCAGCCCCAACCCTACTAGCACGAGCTCCTACAATGAGCAGTTCTTC

d_gene: TRBD2
v_gene: TRBV19
j_gene: TRBJ2-1
abundance: -
CDR3aa: CATGLAGGLNEQFF
CDR3nt: TGTGCCACGGGACTAGCGGGAGGGCTGAATGAGCAGTTCTTC

d_gene: -
v_gene: TRBV7-9
j_gene: TRBJ2-7
abundance: -
CDR3aa: CASSAYYEQYF
CDR3nt: TGTGCCAGCAGCGCATACTACGAGCAGTACTTC

d_gene: -
v_gene: TRBV4-3
j_gene: TRBJ1-2
abundance: -
CDR3aa: CASSQDSRGRYGYTF
CDR3nt: TGCGCCAGCAGCCAAGATTCGAGGGGTCGGTATGGCTACACCTTC

d_gene: -
v_gene: TRBV6-1
j_gene: TRBJ1-3
abundance: -
CDR3aa: CASSVTGMSSGNTIYF
CDR3nt: TGTGCCAGCAGTGTAACAGGGATGAGCTCTGGAAACACCATATATTTT

d_gene: -
v_gene: TRBV9
j_gene: TRBJ2-7
abundance: once
CDR3aa: CASSPHGSGNEQYF
CDR3nt: TGTGCCAGCAGCCCCCACGGGTCCGGGAACGAGCAGTACTTC

d_gene: TRBD1
v_gene: TRBV27
j_gene: TRBJ2-7
abundance: -
CDR3aa: CASSYSLGTVSYEQYF
CDR3nt: TGTGCCAGCAGTTACAGCCTTGGGACAGTTTCCTACGAGCAGTACTTC

d_gene: TRBD1
v_gene: TRBV6-6
j_gene: TRBJ1-6
abundance: -
CDR3aa: CASDRLGQGYNSPLHF
CDR3nt: TGTGCCAGCGATCGGCTCGGACAGGGCTATAATTCACCCCTCCACTTT

d_gene: -
v_gene: TRBV6-1
j_gene: TRBJ1-1
abundance: -
CDR3aa: CASSDFGVGETEAFF
CDR3nt: TGTGCCAGCAGTGATTTCGGGGTGGGAGAGACTGAAGCTTTCTTT

d_gene: TRBD2
v_gene: TRBV30
j_gene: TRBJ2-5
abundance: -
CDR3aa: CAWSKGASGAIVETQYF
CDR3nt: TGTGCCTGGAGTAAAGGGGCTAGCGGGGCTATAGTAGAGACCCAGTACTTC

d_gene: -
v_gene: TRBV5-4
j_gene: TRBJ2-1
abundance: -
CDR3aa: CASSFEQSSYNEQFF
CDR3nt: TGTGCCAGCAGCTTTGAACAGAGCTCCTACAATGAGCAGTTCTTC

d_gene: TRBD1
v_gene: TRBV6-5
j_gene: TRBJ2-7
abundance: once
CDR3aa: CASSPDRGRGYEQYF
CDR3nt: TGTGCCAGCAGCCCCGACAGGGGGCGCGGCTACGAGCAGTACTTC

d_gene: TRBD2
v_gene: TRBV29-1
j_gene: TRBJ2-1
abundance: once
CDR3aa: CSVEGLALINNEQFF
CDR3nt: TGCAGCGTCGAAGGACTAGCCCTTATTAACAATGAGCAGTTCTTC

d_gene: TRBD1
v_gene: TRBV9
j_gene: TRBJ2-2
abundance: -
CDR3aa: CASSAPGQGVGNTGELFF
CDR3nt: TGTGCCAGCAGCGCACCGGGACAGGGTGTGGGAAACACCGGGGAGCTGTTTTTT

d_gene: TRBD2
v_gene: TRBV5-4
j_gene: TRBJ2-1
abundance: -
CDR3aa: CASSTRAGDFHNEQFF
CDR3nt: TGTGCCAGCAGCACCCGAGCGGGAGACTTCCACAATGAGCAGTTCTTC

d_gene: -
v_gene: TRBV5-4
j_gene: TRBJ1-2
abundance: -
CDR3aa: CASSPNRNPYGYTF
CDR3nt: TGTGCCAGCAGCCCGAATCGGAACCCCTATGGCTACACCTTC

d_gene: -
v_gene: TRBV27
j_gene: TRBJ1-2
abundance: -
CDR3aa: CASSHSNYGYTF
CDR3nt: TGTGCCAGCAGCCACTCTAACTATGGCTACACCTTC

d_gene: -
v_gene: TRBV25-1
j_gene: TRBJ1-1
abundance: few
CDR3aa: CASSEPRGSTAFF
CDR3nt: TGTGCCAGCAGTGAACCCCGGGGCTCTACGGCTTTCTTT

d_gene: TRBD2
v_gene: TRBV5-1
j_gene: TRBJ2-2
abundance: once
CDR3aa: CASTLWEGTGELFF
CDR3nt: TGCGCCAGCACCCTGTGGGAGGGCACCGGGGAGCTGTTTTTT

d_gene: -
v_gene: TRBV28
j_gene: TRBJ1-2
abundance: -
CDR3aa: CASSLGGGNYGYTF
CDR3nt: TGTGCCAGCAGTTTAGGCGGAGGGAACTATGGCTACACCTTC

d_gene: -
v_gene: TRBV11-2
j_gene: TRBJ2-7
abundance: -
CDR3aa: CASSLVREVREQYF
CDR3nt: TGTGCCAGCAGCTTAGTTAGGGAGGTTAGAGAGCAGTACTTC

d_gene: -
v_gene: TRBV2
j_gene: TRBJ2-7
abundance: -
CDR3aa: CASSVGNTYEQYF
CDR3nt: TGTGCCAGCAGTGTAGGGAACACCTACGAGCAGTACTTC

d_gene: -
v_gene: TRBV25-1
j_gene: TRBJ2-7
abundance: -
CDR3aa: CASSERGHLYEQYF
CDR3nt: TGTGCCAGCAGTGAAAGGGGACATCTTTACGAGCAGTACTTC

d_gene: -
v_gene: TRBV5-1
j_gene: TRBJ1-2
abundance: -
CDR3aa: CASSENPDGNYGYTF
CDR3nt: TGCGCCAGCAGCGAGAACCCCGACGGAAACTATGGCTACACCTTC

d_gene: TRBD1
v_gene: TRBV6-5
j_gene: TRBJ2-1
abundance: -
CDR3aa: CASSYSLQGVEQFF
CDR3nt: TGTGCCAGCAGTTACTCATTACAGGGGGTTGAGCAGTTCTTC

d_gene: -
v_gene: TRBV29-1
j_gene: TRBJ1-2
abundance: -
CDR3aa: CSVLVPDSVYGYTF
CDR3nt: TGCAGCGTCCTCGTCCCGGATTCCGTTTATGGCTACACCTTC

d_gene: -
v_gene: TRBV27
j_gene: TRBJ2-1
abundance: -
CDR3aa: CASSLLGEDEQFF
CDR3nt: TGTGCCAGCAGTTTATTGGGGGAGGATGAGCAGTTCTTC

d_gene: -
v_gene: TRBV13
j_gene: TRBJ2-2
abundance: -
CDR3aa: CASSLLGSQTGELFF
CDR3nt: TGTGCCAGCAGCTTACTCGGGAGTCAAACCGGGGAGCTGTTTTTT

d_gene: -
v_gene: TRBV6-5
j_gene: TRBJ1-2
abundance: -
CDR3aa: CASSFLFFREGSGYTF
CDR3nt: TGTGCCAGCAGTTTCCTTTTTTTCAGGGAAGGTAGCGGCTACACCTTC

d_gene: TRBD2
v_gene: TRBV11-2
j_gene: TRBJ2-7
abundance: -
CDR3aa: CASSTVAGGPGQYF
CDR3nt: TGTGCCAGCAGCACTGTAGCGGGGGGGCCGGGGCAGTACTTC

d_gene: -
v_gene: TRBV5-1
j_gene: TRBJ2-2
abundance: -
CDR3aa: CASRTIGENTGELFF
CDR3nt: TGCGCCAGCAGGACAATAGGGGAGAACACCGGGGAGCTGTTTTTT

d_gene: TRBD1
v_gene: TRBV27
j_gene: TRBJ2-7
abundance: once
CDR3aa: CASSLDRGGEQYF
CDR3nt: TGTGCCAGCAGCTTGGACAGGGGTGGCGAGCAGTACTTC

d_gene: -
v_gene: TRBV12-5
j_gene: TRBJ2-1
abundance: -
CDR3aa: CASGLDPSEQFF
CDR3nt: TGTGCTAGTGGTTTGGATCCGAGTGAGCAGTTCTTC